The 18 T cell receptor beta chains reported below all come from one sample, sequenced in a study of cytomegalovirus exposure and HLA in healthy donors. In the PCR, 60 Vbeta and 13 Jbeta primers were used. TCRdb's copy holds only in-frame clones and misses some; the assay was immunoSEQ multiplex PCR. This sample has roughly 190,000 clones, with roughly four fifths found just once. Sequencing used PBMCs. The origin of the receptors is a woman between 18 and 29 years old in good health and CMV-seronegative.

The chain combines TRBV7-9 with TRBJ2-7, with 13 bases aligning to TRBD2. The CDR3 is made up of 16 amino acids. CDR1 is SEHNR and CDR2 is FQNEAQ in the germline V gene (reference sequence). With 7 bases clipped from V and 2 bases from J, the junction kept 8 bases outside the gene matches. The CDR3 region is CASISETSGRAYEQYF. In nucleotides, the CDR3 is TGTGCCAGCATTTCCGAAACTAGCGGGAGGGCCTACGAGCAGTACTTC.

The chain employs TRBV27 and TRBJ2-1; 10 bases are shared with TRBD2. The CDR3 runs 17 residues. The ends lost 3 bases at V and 4 bases at J; junction bases unmatched: 9. Looked up from germline, CDR1 is MNHEY and CDR2 is SMNVEV (reference sequence). The CDR3 nucleotides read TGTGCCAGCAGTTTCCTACAGCGGGAGGGTGGTTACAATGAGCAGTTCTTC. It yields the protein CASSFLQREGGYNEQFF.

In the case of this clone: This sample includes further DNA sequences coding for the same CDR3. The chain combines TRBV27 with TRBJ2-7, with 11 positions matching TRBD2. Germline CDR1 MNHEY, CDR2 SMNVEV (reference sequence). V gave up 2 bases and J gave up 3 bases; unmatched junction bases: 0. The CDR3 length is 14 residues. The CDR3 reads CASSLGTSGYEQYF. The CDR3 DNA reads TGTGCCAGCAGTTTAGGGACTAGCGGCTACGAGCAGTACTTC.

This clone was seen a few times. This chain links TRBV4-3 with TRBJ1-1; D not certain. CDR1 LGHNA and CDR2 YSLEER come from the germline V gene. The CDR3 extends over 13 amino acids. The V and J ends lost 2 bases and 3 bases respectively, with 7 bases between them. The CDR3 nucleotides read TGCGCCAGCAGCCAAATTCGTGACACTGAAGCTTTCTTT. Translating it yields CASSQIRDTEAFF.

The count of this clone is one. The J gene is TRBJ1-3, the V gene TRBV11-2; a weak D match, TRBD1 (5 bases). The V end lost 4 bases, the J end lost 2 bases, and 6 bases lay between the germline ends. Germline values: CDR1 SGHAT, CDR2 FQNNGV. This CDR3 has 13 amino acids. As DNA, the CDR3 is TGTGCCAGCAGCTCGGACACTGGAAACACCATATATTTT. Protein sequence: CASSSDTGNTIYF.

The CDR3 DNA follows: TGTGCCAGCACGACCCCGGGGGGCGGCACTGAAGCTTTCTTT. Translation: CASTTPGGGTEAFF. The V call is TRBV28, the J call TRBJ1-1; weak D call: TRBD1 (6 bases). V lost 7 bases to trimming and J lost 4 bases, with 16 bases between them. CDR1 MDHEN and CDR2 SYDVKM come from the germline V gene. This CDR3 has 14 amino acids.

CDR3 sequence (DNA): TGCAGCGGGTCTATGGACGGGGTTACCGGGGAGCTGTTTTTT. As protein: CSGSMDGVTGELFF. The V call is TRBV29-1, the J call TRBJ2-2; D perhaps matches TRBD2 (5 bases). The V end was cut by 7 bases, the J end by 5 bases, with 17 bases between. This CDR3 has 14 residues. The germline CDR1 and CDR2 sequences are SQVTM and ANQGSEA.

The chain couples TRBV21-1 to TRBJ2-3; TRBD1 is the table's D call and was not checked against the DNA. TRBV21-1 is tagged as a pseudogene. The CDR3 totals 14 residues. The chain's CDR3 is CASSKQGSTDTQYF. CDR3 coding DNA: TGTGCCAGCAGCAAACAGGGAAGCACAGATACGCAGTATTTT.

This sequence joins TRBV6-1 and TRBJ1-6; D is unclear. V lost 4 bases and J 3 bases, leaving 10 bases between the germline ends. CDR3 length equals 15 residues. Looked up from germline, CDR1 is MNHNS and CDR2 is SASEGT. The CDR3 region has the DNA TGTGCCAGCAGTGGACCGACGGGCTATAATTCACCCCTCCACTTT. This encodes CASSGPTGYNSPLHF.

Comments on this clone: A read error may account for a junction end that differs from germline. V and J are TRBV7-9 and TRBJ1-4; TRBD1 is a possible D gene (6 bases). Germline values: CDR1 SEHNR, CDR2 FQNEAQ (reference sequence). The CDR3 extends over 13 amino acids. The CDR3 reads CSSSTGWGEKLFF. The CDR3 DNA follows: TGTTCCAGCAGCACAGGGTGGGGGGAAAAACTGTTTTTT.

V and J are TRBV27 and TRBJ1-2, with TRBD1 matching 10 bases. The CDR3 has 15 amino acids. V shed 5 bases, J shed 5 bases, and the junction held 8 bases outside the gene matches. Germline loops: CDR1 MNHEY, CDR2 SMNVEV (reference sequence). The DNA for the CDR3 is TGTGCCAGCAGTCCCCTAGGACAGGGGGTATATGGCTACACCTTC. It yields the protein CASSPLGQGVYGYTF.

The chain carries TRBV7-2 and TRBJ2-6, with 13 bases identical to TRBD2. CDR1 and CDR2 from the germline V gene are SGHTA and FQGNSA. The trim removed 1 base at V and 3 bases at J, leaving 6 bases unmatched. The length of the CDR3 is 19 residues. The CDR3: CASSLVRGLAGVGANVLTF. The DNA of the CDR3 is TGTGCCAGCAGCTTAGTTCGAGGACTAGCGGGAGTTGGGGCCAACGTCCTGACTTTC. The full variable domain, rest sourced from reference TRBV7-2 and TRBJ2-6, is GAGVSQSPSNKVTEKGKDVELRCDPISGHTALYWYRQSLGQGLEFLIYFQGNSAPDKSGLPSDRFSAERTGGSVSTLTIQRTQQEDSAVYLCASSLVRGLAGVGANVLTFGAGSRLTVL.

This rearrangement joins TRBV10-2 to TRBJ2-3; unclear D gene. Looked up from germline, CDR1 is WSHSY and CDR2 is SAAADI. This CDR3 region has 11 residues. V lost 5 bases, J lost 8 bases, and 8 bases lay in between. In DNA, the CDR3 is TGCGCCAGCAGTTTGTCGGGTACGCAGTATTTT. This sequence encodes CASSLSGTQYF.

This clone was detected once. The chain links TRBV9 to TRBJ1-5; D perhaps matches TRBD1 (6 bases). The CDR3 has 14 amino acids. Germline CDR1 reads SGDLS; CDR2 reads YYNGEE. Trimming left V 1 base short and J 7 bases short, with 12 bases between. CDR3 loop: CASSVTGSGQPQHF. CDR3 bases: TGTGCCAGCAGCGTAACAGGGAGTGGCCAGCCCCAGCATTTT.

This chain links TRBV6-5 with TRBJ2-1; 10 bases align to TRBD1. The trim removed 6 bases at V and 7 bases at J, leaving 9 bases unmatched. The CDR3 spans 15 residues. Germline lookup yields CDR1 MNHEY and CDR2 SVGAGI. CDR3 coding DNA: TGTGCCAGCAGACCTGACAGGGGGCCGAATAATGAGCAGTTCTTC. Protein product: CASRPDRGPNNEQFF.

The rearrangement uses TRBV10-2 and TRBJ1-6; the match to TRBD1 covers 10 bases. The junction had 5 bases not matched to a gene; V was cut back by 10 bases and J by 8 bases. There are 13 residues in the CDR3. CDR1 is WSHSY, CDR2 SAAADI, per germline. CDR3 DNA sequence: TGCGCCACGGGACAGGGGATTTATTCACCCCTCCACTTT. It encodes CATGQGIYSPLHF.

Here the CDR3 reads CASSSGTSTSQFF. CDR3 DNA sequence: TGTGCCAGTTCTTCCGGGACTAGTACCTCGCAGTTCTTC. J is TRBJ2-1 and V is TRBV18; 8 nucleotides match TRBD2. V shed 9 bases and J 12 bases; nucleotides not matched to a gene: 13. Per germline, CDR1 KGHSH and CDR2 LQKENI. CDR3 size: 13 residues.

This chain connects TRBV27 to TRBJ1-1, with 8 bases aligning to TRBD1. The germline V gene has CDR1 MNHEY and CDR2 SMNVEV (reference sequence). Trimming at V came to 6 bases and at J to 0 bases, leaving 3 bases not matched to a gene. This CDR3 is built from 14 residues. The CDR3 DNA reads as TGTGCCAGCAGGCTGGACAGGGTGAACACTGAAGCTTTCTTT. This sequence encodes CASRLDRVNTEAFF.